The clone carrying this TCR beta chain showed up just once. This CDR3 is built from 14 residues. With 1 base clipped from V and 1 base from J, the junction kept 3 bases outside the gene matches. CDR1 and CDR2 from the germline V gene are GTSNPN and SVGIG (reference sequence). Here immunoSEQ multiplex PCR was the method, and the copy in TCRdb shows in-frame clones only, minus some. Of approximately 290,000 clones in the sample, about 93% are singletons; the top ten hold about 1.1%. This entry belongs to a study of blood T cell repertoires in COVID-19. As for the study in general: The samples span acute and convalescent COVID-19 from the United States, Italy and Spain.

Source material: PBMCs or T cells enriched from blood (not recorded which). This clonotype originated in a woman aged 25-40 years who had recovered from COVID-19. The chain carries TRBV30 and TRBJ1-1, with TRBD1 matching 7 bases. This CDR3 is CAWSEDRRNTEAFF. CDR3 nucleotides: TGTGCCTGGAGTGAGGACAGGCGGAACACTGAAGCTTTCTTT.